The T cell receptor beta chain described here comes from a study of shared clonotypes between healthy human individuals. About this clone: The target antigen is unknown.

Trimming took 0 bases from V and 4 from J, leaving 12 bases between them. Germline V gene lookup returns CDR1 MNHNY and CDR2 SVGAGI (reference sequence). The CDR3 consists of 16 residues. Study results and limitations: Only blood was sampled; tissue repertoires likely differ.

The test was conducted at deep level. Clones were read by immunoSEQ multiplex PCR, and TCRdb kept only the in-frame ones, dropping some. The sample includes approximately 1,000,000 clones, 75% to 85% seen only once; the top ten take under 0.65%. The sequence derives from a man aged 18 to 29 in good health. Some clones in this sample may be carry-over from other donors' samples. This rearrangement joins TRBV6-6 to TRBJ2-2; D is possibly TRBD1 (5 bases). Specimen: memory CD4+ T cells from PBMCs. Subset here: CD45RA-negative fraction. The CDR3 here is CASSYSTGPGTGELFF. CDR3 nucleotide sequence: TGTGCCAGCAGTTACTCAACAGGACCGGGCACCGGGGAGCTGTTTTTT.